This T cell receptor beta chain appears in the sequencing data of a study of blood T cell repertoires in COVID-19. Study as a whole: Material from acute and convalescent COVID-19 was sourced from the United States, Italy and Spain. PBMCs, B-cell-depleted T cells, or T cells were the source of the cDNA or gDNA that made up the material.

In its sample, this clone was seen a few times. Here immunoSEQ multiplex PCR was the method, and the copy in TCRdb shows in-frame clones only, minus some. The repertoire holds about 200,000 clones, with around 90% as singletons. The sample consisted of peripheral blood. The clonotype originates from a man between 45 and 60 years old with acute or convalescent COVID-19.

The CDR3 nucleotides read TGCGCCAGCAGTGACGTACAGGGTTATGAAAAACTGTTTTTT. Protein product: CASSDVQGYEKLFF. The chain joins TRBV10-2 to TRBJ1-4, with D possibly being TRBD1 (6 bases). Between the trimmed V and J ends, which lost 3 bases and 6 bases, there was a span of 11 bases. The length of the CDR3 is 14 residues. CDR1 and CDR2 from the germline V gene are WSHSY and SAAADI.